Below, 2 T cell receptor beta chains from the same sample are listed, as sequenced in a study of CD8 T cells in ankylosing spondylitis. Study-level points and caveats: There was a TCR beta motif, made of several highly homologous variants, that appeared characteristic of ankylosing spondylitis blood.

From the 5' RACE reads, TCRdb called clonotypes with MiXCR, one entry per CDR3 protein. The sample has 400,000 or so distinct CDR3 sequences, roughly a quarter seen once; the top ten hold under 0.9%. For these TCRs, the target antigens are not known. What was sequenced was blood, either unsorted or a sorted T cell fraction (not recorded which). These receptors were obtained from a male donor with ankylosing spondylitis.

The chain has TRBV11-2 and TRBJ2-1, with 8 positions matching TRBD2. CDR1 is SGHAT, CDR2 FQNNGV, per germline. Trimming took 5 bases from V and 4 from J; bases not matched to a gene: 10. The length of the CDR3 is 16 residues. The CDR3 reads CASSPLPSGSYNEQFF. In nucleotides, the CDR3 is TGTGCCAGCAGCCCCCTCCCAAGCGGGAGTTACAATGAGCAGTTCTTC.

V usage is TRBV11-2 and J usage is TRBJ2-2; D remains unclear. CDR3 length: 13 residues. Germline V CDR1 and CDR2: SGHAT, FQNNGV. Deletions cut 6 bases from V and 5 bases from J, with 10 bases between. The CDR3 bases are TGTGCCAGCAGGCAAGAGAGGACCGGGGAGCTGTTTTTT. Its protein is CASRQERTGELFF.